This T cell receptor (beta chain) originates from a study of CD8 T cells in Susac syndrome. With random hexamers, reverse transcription was performed on about 0.5 to 1 ug of RNA. Using its own MiXCR run on the immunoSEQ multiplex PCR reads, TCRdb lists one record per CDR3 protein. The sample lists 170,000 or so distinct CDR3 sequences, over 90% occurring once. Germline V gene sequence: CDR1 SNHLY, CDR2 FYNNEI. V was trimmed by 6 bases and J by 2 bases, leaving 8 bases between them. This CDR3 is 12 amino acids long. This clonotype was sampled from a human donor with Susac syndrome. The specimen was CD4+ T cells from PBMCs. The chain couples TRBV2 to TRBJ2-7; D is perhaps TRBD1 or TRBD2 (5 bases each). In DNA form, the CDR3 reads TGTGCCAGCAGGGAGGACACCTACGAGCAGTACTTC. It translates to CASREDTYEQYF.